Presented here are 22 T cell receptor beta chains from one specimen sequenced in a study of blood T cells in healthy people across ages (dated by TCRdb to 2015 to 2017). The library came from 5' RACE. For sequencing, an Illumina HiSeq 2500 was employed. A second PCR of about 7 to 12 cycles was run with a J-beta primer mix and a sample-barcoded 5' primer. TCRdb reworked the public reads: Q25 trimming with fastp, MiXCR clone assembly, productive beta chains retained. Records with the same CDR3 protein are collapsed into one entry carrying the most frequent genes and DNA. The sample data list around 1,500,000 distinct CDR3 sequences, and 42% of these were observed just once. Less than 8% of the sample belongs to the ten largest clones. The source material was blood. All receptors come from a woman younger than 35 in good health.

This clonotype was recorded only once. V and J are TRBV18 and TRBJ2-5; D call uncertain. The CDR3 has 12 residues. Germline assignment: CDR1 KGHSH and CDR2 LQKENI. Trimming took 2 bases from V and 3 from J, leaving 4 bases between them. As DNA, the CDR3 is TGTGCCAGCTCACCAAAGGAAGAGACCCAGTACTTC. Translating gives CASSPKEETQYF.

The chain links TRBV11-1 to TRBJ2-1, with 7 bases identical to TRBD2. The germline V gene encodes CDR1 SGHAT and CDR2 FQDESV (reference sequence). This CDR3 region has 16 residues. Unmatched junction bases numbered 18, after V lost 6 bases and J lost 10 bases. For the CDR3, the DNA is TGTGCCAGCAGTGTAATGCCTAGCGGCCCCCGCAAGGAGCAGTTCTTC. Amino acids: CASSVMPSGPRKEQFF.

J is TRBJ2-1 and V is TRBV11-2; D unresolved. Deletions cut 1 base from V and 1 base from J, with 11 bases between. CDR1 is SGHAT, CDR2 FQNNGV, per germline. The CDR3 totals 16 residues. The CDR3, as DNA: TGTGCCAGCAGCTTAGGCGTCCGTGGGTCCTACAATGAGCAGTTCTTC. This translates into CASSLGVRGSYNEQFF. Looking up the rest from reference TRBV11-2 and TRBJ2-1 gives the full variable domain: EAGVAQSPRYKIIEKRQSVAFWCNPISGHATLYWYQQILGQGPKLLIQFQNNGVVDDSQLPKDRFSAERLKGVDSTLKIQPAKLEDSAVYLCASSLGVRGSYNEQFFGPGTRLTVL.

This sequence joins TRBV28 and TRBJ1-2; D possibly corresponds to TRBD1 (6 bases). Germline CDR1 is MDHEN and CDR2 is SYDVKM. Deletions cut 10 bases from V and 2 bases from J, with 14 bases between. CDR3 length equals 13 residues. The CDR3: CATLDRSNYGYTF. Here the CDR3 DNA reads TGTGCCACCCTGGACAGATCCAACTATGGCTACACCTTC.

The chain couples TRBV25-1 to TRBJ2-3; 8 bases match TRBD2. This CDR3 is built from 15 residues. V lost 7 bases, J lost 2 bases, and 8 bases stayed unmatched. Germline-derived CDR1 and CDR2 are MGHDK and SYGVNS. The CDR3 DNA is TGTGCCAGCACTCAAGCGGGGGTAAACACAGATACGCAGTATTTT. This encodes CASTQAGVNTDTQYF.

V usage is TRBV7-2 and J usage is TRBJ2-1; D is tentatively TRBD1 or TRBD2 (5 bases each). From germline, CDR1 is SGHTA and CDR2 FQGNSA. Trimming removed 8 bases at V and 6 bases at J, with 20 bases between. The CDR3 has 15 amino acids. The CDR3 loop is CASGLGTGYVNEQFF. Here the CDR3 DNA reads TGTGCCAGCGGTTTAGGGACGGGTTACGTCAATGAGCAGTTCTTC.

CDR3 nucleotides: TGCAGCGTGGTTACCGGACAGACCTATGGCTACACCTTC. Translating it yields CSVVTGQTYGYTF. The rearrangement uses TRBV29-1 and TRBJ1-2; D is perhaps TRBD1 (6 bases). Germline V gene sequence: CDR1 SQVTM, CDR2 ANQGSEA. The CDR3 extends over 13 amino acids. V was cut by 6 bases and J by 4 bases, with 15 bases left in between.

This chain uses TRBV6-2 or TRBV6-3 with TRBJ2-2; D gene ambiguous. Germline assignment: CDR1 MNHEY and CDR2 SVGEGT. The CDR3 consists of 12 residues. V shed 6 bases and J shed 6 bases, with 8 bases lying between them. This CDR3 is CASSRWAGELFF. For the CDR3, the DNA is TGTGCCAGCAGCCGATGGGCCGGGGAGCTGTTTTTT.

This clonotype was counted between two and nine times. This sequence joins TRBV4-1 and TRBJ2-3, with TRBD2 as a possible D gene (6 bases). Germline loops: CDR1 MGHRA, CDR2 YSYEKL. Trimming removed 8 bases at V and 0 bases at J, with 15 bases between. The CDR3 is 15 amino acids. As DNA, the CDR3 is TGCGCCAGCGGGGTGGGGGGACTTAGCACAGATACGCAGTATTTT. As protein: CASGVGGLSTDTQYF.

CDR3 residues: CSARDPKNRGSQEQYF. DNA for the CDR3: TGCAGTGCTAGAGATCCGAAGAACAGGGGGTCACAAGAGCAGTACTTC. The rearrangement uses TRBV20-1 and TRBJ2-4, with 8 positions matching TRBD1. After removal of 0 bases from V and 13 bases from J, the junction contained 17 bases not matched to a gene. CDR3 size: 16 residues. Germline CDR1 is DFQATT and CDR2 is SNEGSKA (reference sequence).

The V call is TRBV5-1, the J call TRBJ1-2; a possible D gene is TRBD1 (6 bases). The CDR3 length is 16 residues. Per germline, CDR1 SGHRS and CDR2 YFSETQ. V lost 4 bases and J lost 4, with 20 bases in between. CDR3 protein: CASSVQQGATIYGYTF. CDR3 bases: TGCGCCAGCAGCGTTCAACAGGGCGCGACAATCTATGGCTACACCTTC.

This clonotype was seen more than once but under ten times. The chain joins TRBV4-1 to TRBJ2-5, with 7 bases aligning to TRBD1. The V and J ends lost 1 base and 11 bases, in that order; junction bases with no gene match: 7. CDR1 is MGHRA, CDR2 YSYEKL, per germline. The CDR3 consists of 13 residues. CDR3 sequence: CASSQVTGVEQYF. The CDR3 nucleotides read TGCGCCAGCAGCCAAGTCACAGGGGTAGAGCAGTACTTC.

Worth noting for this clonotype: One junction end disagrees with the germline gene, perhaps due to a read error. The CDR3: CASSPGGIFNEQFF. DNA for the CDR3: TGTGCTAGCAGCCCTGGGGGGATATTCAATGAGCAGTTCTTC. V is TRBV7-7 and J is TRBJ2-1; D is perhaps TRBD2 (6 bases). Germline assignment: CDR1 SSHAT and CDR2 FNYEAQ (reference sequence). The CDR3 has 14 amino acids.

This clonotype was found many times. CDR3 region: CASSEGGSTDTQYF. The CDR3 DNA sequence: TGTGCCAGCAGTGAAGGGGGGAGCACAGATACGCAGTATTTT. The rearrangement links TRBV6-1 to TRBJ2-3; D tentatively fits TRBD1 or TRBD2 (5 bases each). Germline CDR1 MNHNS, CDR2 SASEGT. The CDR3 is 14 residues long. Deletions cut 1 base from V and 0 bases from J, with 5 bases between.

This clonotype was seen a few times. CDR3 bases: TGTGCCAGCAGTCTTAGCGCTCGCTCCTACAATGAGCAGTTCTTC. Its protein is CASSLSARSYNEQFF. The V and J genes are TRBV12-3 or TRBV12-4 and TRBJ2-1; D possibly corresponds to TRBD2 (5 bases). Trimming took off 5 bases at V and 0 bases at J, with 11 bases between the two ends. The CDR3 totals 15 residues.

This clonotype showed up just a few times. This chain links TRBV6-6 with TRBJ1-6; a weak D match, TRBD1 (5 bases). Germline V lookup: CDR1 MNHNY, CDR2 SVGAGI (reference sequence). The CDR3 spans 13 residues. With 5 bases removed from V and 9 bases from J, the gap between germline ends came to 11 bases. The CDR3 spells CASSLGTVSPLHF. The CDR3 nucleotides are TGTGCCAGCAGTCTCGGGACCGTTTCACCCCTCCACTTT.

The V call is TRBV4-3, the J call TRBJ2-6, with a possible D match to TRBD1 (5 bases). This CDR3 has 16 amino acids. Germline lookup yields CDR1 LGHNA and CDR2 YSLEER. Trimming removed 0 bases from V and 0 bases from J, with 6 bases in between. CDR3 coding DNA: TGCGCCAGCAGCCAAGATACAGGCTCTGGGGCCAACGTCCTGACTTTC. It codes for CASSQDTGSGANVLTF.

A word on this clonotype: A much larger clone is a single base away; this may be a read error. The chain employs TRBV18 and TRBJ2-6; D is unresolved. The CDR3 spans 16 residues. The germline V and J ends were trimmed by 3 bases and 2 bases, with 11 bases remaining between them. Germline V gene lookup returns CDR1 KGHSH and CDR2 LQKENI. As DNA, the CDR3 is TGTGCCAGCTCACCCGCAGCCAGTACTGGGGCCAACGTCCTGACTTTC. Translating gives CASSPAASTGANVLTF.

The chain has TRBV4-1 and TRBJ2-1, with 11 nucleotides matching TRBD2. V shed 2 bases, J shed 6 bases, and the junction held 6 bases outside the gene matches. The V gene's germline CDR1 is MGHRA and CDR2 YSYEKL. CDR3 size: 16 residues. The CDR3 bases are TGCGCCAGCAGCCAATCGACTAGCGGGGTACCCAATGAGCAGTTCTTC. It is translated as CASSQSTSGVPNEQFF.

The chain links TRBV6-2 or TRBV6-3 to TRBJ2-7; D not certain. The CDR3 is made up of 15 amino acids. Germline V lookup: CDR1 MNHEY, CDR2 SVGEGT. V was trimmed by 2 bases and J by 5 bases, leaving 16 bases between them. In DNA, the CDR3 is TGTGCCAGCAGTTACGATTCACGCTTTCCAAACGAGCAGTACTTC. It encodes CASSYDSRFPNEQYF.

In regard to this clonotype: At one end, the junction sequence differs from germline, possibly due to a read error. The chain joins TRBV2 to TRBJ2-3; D may correspond to TRBD1 or TRBD2 (5 bases each). The V gene's germline CDR1 is SNHLY and CDR2 FYNNEI. The CDR3 has 14 residues. CDR3 bases: TGTACCAGCGGCAGGGCCCCCGGCACAGATACGCAGTATTTT. It yields the protein CTSGRAPGTDTQYF. The whole variable domain, remainder taken from reference TRBV2 and TRBJ2-3, is EPEVTQTPSHQVTQMGQEVILRCVPISNHLYFYWYRQILGQKVEFLVSFYNNEISEKSEIFDDQFSVERPDGSNFTLKIRSTKLEDSAMYFCTSGRAPGTDTQYFGPGTRLTVL.

The chain is built from TRBV18 and TRBJ1-5, with D tentatively TRBD1 (5 bases). CDR1 is KGHSH and CDR2 is LQKENI in the germline V gene. The CDR3 loop spans 15 amino acids. V lost 6 bases and J 7 bases, leaving 19 bases between the germline ends. The DNA for the CDR3 is TGTGCCAGCTCTACCCGAGACGGGGCAGACCAGCCCCAGCATTTT. It codes for CASSTRDGADQPQHF.